Listed here is a single T cell receptor (beta chain). Its specificity is unknown. These data belong to a study of siplizumab effects on memory and regulatory T cells. The CDR3 has 17 amino acids. The V gene end was trimmed by 3 bases and the J gene end by 7 bases; junction bases not matched to a gene: 13. Germline assignment: CDR1 SEHNR and CDR2 FQNEAQ (reference sequence). Approximately 10^5 TCR templates were measured in each sample. Clones were sequenced by immunoSEQ multiplex PCR, and TCRdb holds only the in-frame ones, with some missing. The data hold tens of thousands of clones, with over 90% observed a single time. Study-wide results and limits: Suppressive capability of dividing Tregs from siplizumab cultures went unverified.

Input material: CD8+ T cells sorted from blood. The origin of this receptor is a human donor in good health. This chain connects TRBV7-9 to TRBJ2-4; 9 nucleotides align to TRBD1. CDR3 protein: CASSLWEWGQGGNIQYF. CDR3 coding DNA: TGTGCCAGCAGCTTGTGGGAGTGGGGACAGGGCGGGAACATTCAGTACTTC.